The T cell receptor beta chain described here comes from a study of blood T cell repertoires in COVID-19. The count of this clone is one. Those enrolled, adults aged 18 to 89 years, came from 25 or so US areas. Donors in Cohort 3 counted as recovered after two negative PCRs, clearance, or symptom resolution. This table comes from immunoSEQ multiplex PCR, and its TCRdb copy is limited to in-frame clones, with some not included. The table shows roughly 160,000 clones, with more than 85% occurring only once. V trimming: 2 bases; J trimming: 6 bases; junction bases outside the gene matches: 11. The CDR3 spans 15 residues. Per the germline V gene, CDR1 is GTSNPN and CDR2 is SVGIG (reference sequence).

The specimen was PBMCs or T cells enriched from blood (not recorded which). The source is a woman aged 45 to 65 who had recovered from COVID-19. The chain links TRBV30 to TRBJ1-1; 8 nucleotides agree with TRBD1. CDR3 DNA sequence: TGTGCCTGGAGTTGGCCTGGGACAGGATCACCTGAAGCTTTCTTT. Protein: CAWSWPGTGSPEAFF.